This T cell receptor (beta chain) was sequenced during a study of blood T cell repertoires in COVID-19 (dated by TCRdb to 2020 to 2021). In terms of the full investigation: Samples covering the acute and convalescent phases of COVID-19 were provided by collaborators in the United States, Italy and Spain. The dataset comprised deeply sampled blood TCRbeta repertoires from subjects exposed to, actively infected with, or recovered from COVID-19. Where available, HLA class I and class II types were taken from metadata supplied by the sample provider and were not determined by assay-based typing. A de-identified subject ID, COVID-19 status, age in years and sex were almost always included in the sample metadata. The material from the prospective study consisted of cDNA or gDNA derived from T cells, B-cell-depleted T cells, or PBMCs. The samples were drawn from the first 160 participants of the ongoing ImmuneRACE study and from 1,254 subjects provided by 6 global collaborators. The repertoires were released in a freely available public database meant as a resource for research on the immune response to SARS-CoV-2.

This clone came up a few times. It lacks a known antigen. No clone much larger than this one lies a single base away; base qualities are absent. Whole blood was collected in K2EDTA tubes by collaborating institutions according to the institutions' own protocols. For TCRbeta analysis, collaborators shipped samples as frozen whole blood, isolated PBMCs, or DNA extracted from either of those sample types. From the cysteine up to the phenylalanine, the CDR3 has a length of 13 residues. The CDR3 DNA has 39 bases and is translated from base 1. CDR1 and CDR2, looked up from the germline V gene, are ENHRY and SYGVKD. Trimming takes 9 bases from V and 2 bases from J, and the germline ends sit 11 bases apart. The immunoSEQ Assay, a bias-controlled multiplex PCR, was used to amplify TCRbeta CDR3 regions from genomic DNA. The authors' analysis ran thus. The number of nucleated cells in each sample was estimated from the amplification of reference gene primers within the assay. To quantify the absolute abundance of each unique TCRbeta CDR3 rearrangement, sequence reads were collapsed and filtered. Productive Simpson clonality was computed per sample as the square root of Simpson's diversity index over productive rearrangements. TCRdb's version of the immuneACCESS table is confined to in-frame rearrangements and falls short of the full clone set. An unresolved V gene accounts for under half of the shortfall where checked; the remainder is of unknown origin. The V and J calls and clone size come from that table; D and trimming were worked out from the DNA. A total of roughly 87,000 clones appear in this sample, around 72% of them only once. The ten biggest clones cover under 15% of the sample.

Results the study describes overall, beyond this receptor: The quantity of clinical and demographic metadata differed by source and by participant and was supplied without curation.

The sequenced material came from peripheral blood. This TCR was sampled from a woman older than 75 with acute or convalescent COVID-19. In this chain, TRBV10-3 is recombined with TRBJ1-3; TRBD1 could be the D gene, as 5 bases match. The CDR3 loop reads CAITARAGNTIYF. At the DNA level, the sequence is TGTGCCATAACAGCCAGGGCTGGAAACACCATATATTTT.